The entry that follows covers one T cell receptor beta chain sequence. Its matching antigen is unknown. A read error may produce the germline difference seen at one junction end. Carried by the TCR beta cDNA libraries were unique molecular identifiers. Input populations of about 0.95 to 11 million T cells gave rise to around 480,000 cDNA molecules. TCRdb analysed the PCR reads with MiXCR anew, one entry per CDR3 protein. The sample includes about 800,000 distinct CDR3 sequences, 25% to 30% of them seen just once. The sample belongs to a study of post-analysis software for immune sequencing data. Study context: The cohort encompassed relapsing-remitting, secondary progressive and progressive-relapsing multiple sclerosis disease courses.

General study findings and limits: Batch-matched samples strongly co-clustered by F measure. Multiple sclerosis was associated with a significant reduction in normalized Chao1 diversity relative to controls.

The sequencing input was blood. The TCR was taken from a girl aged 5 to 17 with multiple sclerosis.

This chain's CDR3 is CASSLTGLAYGQYF. CDR3 DNA: TGTGCCAGCAGTCTGACTGGATTGGCCTACGGGCAGTACTTC. The rearrangement joins TRBV12-3 or TRBV12-4 to TRBJ2-7; no firm D call. The CDR3 loop spans 14 amino acids.